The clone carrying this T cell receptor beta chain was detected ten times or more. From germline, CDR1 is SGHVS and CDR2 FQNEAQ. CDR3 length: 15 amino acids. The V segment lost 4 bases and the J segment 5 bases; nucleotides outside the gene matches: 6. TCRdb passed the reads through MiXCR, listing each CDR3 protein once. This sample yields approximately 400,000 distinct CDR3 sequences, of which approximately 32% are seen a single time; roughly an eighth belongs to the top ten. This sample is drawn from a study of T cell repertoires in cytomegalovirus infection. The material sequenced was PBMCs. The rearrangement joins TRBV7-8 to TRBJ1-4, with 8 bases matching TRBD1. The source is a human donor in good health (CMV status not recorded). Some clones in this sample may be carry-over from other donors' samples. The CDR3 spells CASSSRQGLNEKLFF. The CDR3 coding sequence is TGTGCCAGCAGCTCGCGACAGGGGCTGAATGAAAAACTGTTTTTT.